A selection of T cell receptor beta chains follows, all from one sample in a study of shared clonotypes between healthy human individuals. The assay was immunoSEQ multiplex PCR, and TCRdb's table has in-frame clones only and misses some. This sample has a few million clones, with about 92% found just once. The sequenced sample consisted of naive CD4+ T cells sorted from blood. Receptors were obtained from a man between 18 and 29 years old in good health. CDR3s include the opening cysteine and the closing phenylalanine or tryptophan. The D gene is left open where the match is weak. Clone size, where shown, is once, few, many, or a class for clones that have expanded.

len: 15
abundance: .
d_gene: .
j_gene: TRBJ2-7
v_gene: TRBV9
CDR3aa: CASSPQAESSYEQYF
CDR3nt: TGTGCCAGCAGCCCGCAGGCGGAGAGCTCCTACGAGCAGTACTTC

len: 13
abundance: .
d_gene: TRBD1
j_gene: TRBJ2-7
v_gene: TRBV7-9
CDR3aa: CATEGANNLEQYF
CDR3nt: TGTGCCACCGAGGGGGCAAATAATCTCGAGCAGTACTTC

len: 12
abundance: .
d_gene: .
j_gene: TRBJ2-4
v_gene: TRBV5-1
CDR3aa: CASSPGEGIQYF
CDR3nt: TGCGCCAGCAGCCCGGGTGAGGGCATTCAGTACTTC

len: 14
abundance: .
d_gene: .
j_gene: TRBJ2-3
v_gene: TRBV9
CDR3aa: CASSVTTSTDTQYF
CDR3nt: TGTGCCAGCAGCGTCACGACGAGCACAGATACGCAGTATTTT

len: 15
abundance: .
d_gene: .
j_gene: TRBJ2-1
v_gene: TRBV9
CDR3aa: CASSPRGSGGDEQFF
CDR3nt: TGTGCCAGCAGCCCCCGGGGTAGCGGAGGGGATGAGCAGTTCTTC

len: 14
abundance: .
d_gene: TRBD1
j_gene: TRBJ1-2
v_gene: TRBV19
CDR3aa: CASRPGQGAYGYTF
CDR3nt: TGTGCCAGTAGGCCGGGACAGGGGGCTTATGGCTACACCTTC

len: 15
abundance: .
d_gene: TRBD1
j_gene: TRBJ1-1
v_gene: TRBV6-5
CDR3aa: CASSYYGQGGTEAFF
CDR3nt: TGTGCCAGCAGTTACTACGGACAGGGAGGTACTGAAGCTTTCTTT

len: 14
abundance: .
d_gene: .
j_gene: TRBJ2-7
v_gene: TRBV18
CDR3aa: CASSPNTGTYEQYF
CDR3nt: TGTGCCAGCTCACCAAATACAGGGACCTACGAGCAGTACTTC

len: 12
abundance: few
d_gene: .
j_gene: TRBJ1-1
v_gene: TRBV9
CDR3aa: CASRALNTEAFF
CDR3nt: TGTGCCAGCCGAGCCCTGAACACTGAAGCTTTCTTT

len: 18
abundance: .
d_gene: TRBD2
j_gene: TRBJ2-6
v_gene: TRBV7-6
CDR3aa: CASSPREGRVSGANVLTF
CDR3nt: TGTGCCAGCAGCCCACGTGAAGGGAGGGTCTCTGGGGCCAACGTCCTGACTTTC

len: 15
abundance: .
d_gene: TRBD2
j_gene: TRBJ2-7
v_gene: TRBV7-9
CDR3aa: CASSLGLGGSYEQYF
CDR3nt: TGTGCCAGCAGCTTGGGACTAGGGGGCTCCTACGAGCAGTACTTC

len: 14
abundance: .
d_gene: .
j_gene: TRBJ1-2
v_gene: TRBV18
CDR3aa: CASSPLPGNYGYTF
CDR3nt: TGTGCCAGCTCACCACTCCCGGGAAACTATGGCTACACCTTC

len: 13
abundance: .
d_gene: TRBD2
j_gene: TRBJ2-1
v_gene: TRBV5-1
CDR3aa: CASSFSGSNEQFF
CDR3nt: TGCGCCAGCAGCTTTAGCGGGAGCAATGAGCAGTTCTTC

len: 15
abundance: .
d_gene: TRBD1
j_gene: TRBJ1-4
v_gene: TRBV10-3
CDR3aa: CAINKTGPTNEKLFF
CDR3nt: TGTGCCATCAATAAGACAGGGCCGACTAATGAAAAACTGTTTTTT

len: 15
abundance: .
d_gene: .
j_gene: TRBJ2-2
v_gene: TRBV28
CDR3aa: CASTTGNLVTGELFF
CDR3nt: TGTGCCAGCACAACAGGGAATCTAGTCACCGGGGAGCTGTTTTTT

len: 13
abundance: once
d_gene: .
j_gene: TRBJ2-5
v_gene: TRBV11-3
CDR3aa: CASSPAGGETQYF
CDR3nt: TGTGCCAGCAGCCCCGCCGGGGGAGAGACCCAGTACTTC

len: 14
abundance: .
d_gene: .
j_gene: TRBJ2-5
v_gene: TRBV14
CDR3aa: CASSQAGAEETQYF
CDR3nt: TGTGCCAGCAGCCAAGCGGGGGCGGAGGAGACCCAGTACTTC

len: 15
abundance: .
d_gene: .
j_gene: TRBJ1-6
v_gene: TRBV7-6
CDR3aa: CASSPRGQNNSPLHF
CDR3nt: TGTGCCAGCAGCCCCAGAGGACAGAATAATTCACCCCTCCACTTT

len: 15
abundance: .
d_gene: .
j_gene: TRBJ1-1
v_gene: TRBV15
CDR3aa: CATSRDPGGTTEAFF
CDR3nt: TGTGCCACCAGCAGAGATCCCGGGGGAACGACTGAAGCTTTCTTT

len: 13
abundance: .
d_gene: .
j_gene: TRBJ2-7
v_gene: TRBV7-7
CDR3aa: CASSTSPGYEQYF
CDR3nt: TGTGCTAGCAGCACTAGCCCCGGGTACGAGCAGTACTTC

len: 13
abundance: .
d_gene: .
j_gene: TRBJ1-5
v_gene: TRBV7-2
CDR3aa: CASSPDGNQPQHF
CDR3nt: TGTGCCAGCAGCCCCGACGGCAATCAGCCCCAGCATTTT

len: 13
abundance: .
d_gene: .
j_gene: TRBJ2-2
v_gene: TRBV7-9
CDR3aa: CASVLGGTGELFF
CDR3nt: TGTGCCAGCGTTTTAGGGGGCACCGGGGAGCTGTTTTTT

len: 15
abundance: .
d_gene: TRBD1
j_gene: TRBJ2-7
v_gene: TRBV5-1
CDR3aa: CASSLGDRADYEQYF
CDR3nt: TGCGCCAGCAGCTTGGGGGACAGGGCAGACTACGAGCAGTACTTC

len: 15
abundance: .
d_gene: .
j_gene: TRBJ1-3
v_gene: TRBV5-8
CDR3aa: CASSFRGTSGNTIYF
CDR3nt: TGTGCCAGCAGCTTTAGGGGGACGTCCGGAAACACCATATATTTT

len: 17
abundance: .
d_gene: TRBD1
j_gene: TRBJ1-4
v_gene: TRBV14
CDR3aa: CASSQGGQAALRGKLFF
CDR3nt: TGTGCCAGCAGCCAAGGGGGACAGGCCGCCCTACGGGGAAAACTGTTTTTT

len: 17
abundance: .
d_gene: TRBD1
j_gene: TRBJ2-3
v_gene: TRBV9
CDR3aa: CASSVAAGQVSTDTQYF
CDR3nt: TGTGCCAGCAGCGTAGCGGCGGGACAGGTTAGCACAGATACGCAGTATTTT

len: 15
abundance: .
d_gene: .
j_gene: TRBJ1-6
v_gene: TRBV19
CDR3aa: CASRDSFSYNSPLHF
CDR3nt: TGTGCCAGTAGAGACAGTTTCTCCTATAATTCACCCCTCCACTTT

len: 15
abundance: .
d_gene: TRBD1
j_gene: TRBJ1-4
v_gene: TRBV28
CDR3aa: CASSLVPTGMVKLFF
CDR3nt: TGTGCCAGCAGTTTAGTACCGACAGGGATGGTAAAACTGTTTTTT

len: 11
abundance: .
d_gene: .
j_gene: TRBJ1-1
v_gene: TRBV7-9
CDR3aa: CASSLAGEAFF
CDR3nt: TGTGCCAGCAGCTTAGCAGGGGAGGCTTTCTTT

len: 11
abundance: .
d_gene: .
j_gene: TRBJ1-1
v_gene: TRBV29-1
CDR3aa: CSVAKNTEAFF
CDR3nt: TGCAGCGTTGCCAAGAACACTGAAGCTTTCTTT

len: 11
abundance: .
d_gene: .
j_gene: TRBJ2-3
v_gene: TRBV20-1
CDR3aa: CSATGSDTQYF
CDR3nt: TGCAGTGCTACAGGGTCAGATACGCAGTATTTT

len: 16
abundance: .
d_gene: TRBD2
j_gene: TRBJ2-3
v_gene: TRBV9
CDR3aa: CASSVGGGRDTDTQYF
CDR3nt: TGTGCCAGCAGCGTAGGCGGCGGGAGGGACACAGATACGCAGTATTTT

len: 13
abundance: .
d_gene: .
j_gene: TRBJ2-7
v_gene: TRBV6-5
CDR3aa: CASRAGGSYEQYF
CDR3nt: TGTGCCAGCAGGGCGGGCGGGTCCTACGAGCAGTACTTC

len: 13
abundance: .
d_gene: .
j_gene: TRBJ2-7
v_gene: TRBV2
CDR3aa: CASRGLSSYEQYF
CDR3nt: TGTGCCAGTAGGGGACTCTCCTCCTACGAGCAGTACTTC

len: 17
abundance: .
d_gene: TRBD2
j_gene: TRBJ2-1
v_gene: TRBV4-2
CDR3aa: CASSQPQAGGGGNEQFF
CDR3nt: TGTGCCAGCAGCCAACCCCAAGCGGGGGGAGGGGGGAATGAGCAGTTCTTC